Presented here are 17 T cell receptor beta chains from one specimen sequenced in a study of OX40 agonist ivuxolimab in advanced cancers. The data were produced by immunoSEQ multiplex PCR, yet TCRdb's version contains in-frame clones alone and is incomplete. The data contain tens of thousands of clones, about 88% of them seen just once; the ten biggest clones take up around 0.97%. Here the sequenced sample was CD4+ or CD8+ T cells sorted from blood, taken in a trial of the OX40 agonist ivuxolimab. Every receptor here comes from an adult with an advanced solid tumor such as melanoma, head and neck, liver or kidney cancer.

This clone was counted between two and nine times. The CDR3 sequence: CASSQGVRMINTGELFF. The CDR3 DNA reads TGCGCCAGCAGCCAAGGAGTAAGGATGATTAACACCGGGGAGCTGTTTTTT. This chain uses TRBV4-1 with TRBJ2-2; no reliable D call. The V end lost 1 base, the J end lost 2 bases, and 14 bases lay between the germline ends. The CDR3 runs 17 residues. CDR1 is MGHRA and CDR2 is YSYEKL in the germline V gene.

In its sample, this clone was seen a few times. The CDR3 DNA reads as TGTGCCAGCAGAGGGGGTTCCAATCAGCCCCAGCATTTT. It specifies CASRGGSNQPQHF. The J gene is TRBJ1-5, the V gene TRBV28; possible D gene TRBD1, 6 bases. Deletions cut 6 bases from V and 3 bases from J, with 9 bases between. Germline V gene data show CDR1 as MDHEN and CDR2 as SYDVKM. This CDR3 comprises 13 residues.

The chain is built from TRBV28 and TRBJ2-7, with 7 bases identical to TRBD1. In germline, CDR1 is MDHEN, CDR2 SYDVKM. The CDR3 length is 14 residues. V shed 5 bases and J 3 bases; nucleotides not matched to a gene: 7. CDR3: CASSPGTVYYEQYF. In nucleotides, the CDR3 is TGTGCCAGCAGTCCCGGGACAGTCTACTACGAGCAGTACTTC.

J is TRBJ2-7 and V is TRBV7-2, with 15 bases matching TRBD2. The CDR3 runs 16 residues. V gave up 5 bases and J gave up 10 bases; unmatched junction bases: 12. Per the germline V gene, CDR1 is SGHTA and CDR2 is FQGNSA. The DNA for the CDR3 is TGTGCCAGCAGCGCACGTCGGACTAGCGGGAGGGTGGAACAGTACTTC. This codes for CASSARRTSGRVEQYF.

The rearrangement uses TRBV6-4 and TRBJ1-1, with TRBD1 as a possible D gene (6 bases). The germline V gene encodes CDR1 MRHNA and CDR2 SNTAGT. The CDR3 covers 13 residues. Trimming took off 4 bases at V and 0 bases at J, with 6 bases between the two ends. CDR3 DNA: TGTGCCAGCAGTGCAGGGGTGAACACTGAAGCTTTCTTT. Protein sequence: CASSAGVNTEAFF.

The V and J genes are TRBV9 and TRBJ2-3; D not resolved. The CDR3 runs 12 residues. CDR1 is SGDLS and CDR2 is YYNGEE in the germline V gene. Trimming shortened V by 1 base and J by 3 bases, and 3 bases separated the two germline ends. The CDR3 DNA sequence: TGTGCCAGCAGCGTACAAACAGATACGCAGTATTTT. Translation gives CASSVQTDTQYF.

The chain uses TRBV7-8 and TRBJ1-1; D unclear. The germline V and J ends were trimmed by 5 bases and 0 bases, with 10 bases remaining between them. Germline assignment: CDR1 SGHVS and CDR2 FQNEAQ. The CDR3 totals 14 residues. CDR3 nucleotide sequence: TGTGCCAGCAGCCCCCAAGTCATGAACACTGAAGCTTTCTTT. Its protein is CASSPQVMNTEAFF.

The V and J genes are TRBV19 and TRBJ1-1, with D possibly being TRBD1 (6 bases). Trimming removed 10 bases at V and 10 bases at J, with 19 bases between. The CDR3 totals 12 residues. Germline CDR1 and CDR2: LNHDA and SQIVND (reference sequence). The CDR3: CATSSGKGGAFF. The CDR3, as DNA: TGTGCCACCTCCTCGGGGAAAGGGGGAGCTTTCTTT.

This sequence joins TRBV6-1 and TRBJ2-7; 11 nucleotides match TRBD1. CDR1 is MNHNS, CDR2 SASEGT, per germline. The CDR3 loop spans 15 amino acids. The junction had 7 bases not matched to a gene; V was cut back by 4 bases and J by 5 bases. The CDR3 bases are TGTGCCAGCAGTGCCCGGGACAGGGGGGTCCACGAGCAGTACTTC. Translating it yields CASSARDRGVHEQYF.

The chain carries TRBV2 and TRBJ2-1, with a possible D match to TRBD2 (6 bases). The ends were cut back, 4 bases at V and 1 base at J, with 14 bases in the middle. The CDR3 consists of 16 residues. CDR1 is SNHLY and CDR2 is FYNNEI in the germline V gene. CDR3 nucleotide sequence: TGTGCCAGCAGTGGTTATGGCGGGAATTCCTACAATGAGCAGTTCTTC. Its protein product is CASSGYGGNSYNEQFF.

This clone was seen more than once but under ten times. The chain employs TRBV28 and TRBJ1-2; possibly TRBD1 for D (5 bases). V was shortened by 3 bases and J by 8 bases, with 13 bases between the two germline ends. Germline CDR1 and CDR2: MDHEN and SYDVKM. There are 13 residues in the CDR3. CDR3 DNA: TGTGCCAGCAGTTTGTATGGGTGGGACGGCTACACCTTC. Translated, it gives CASSLYGWDGYTF.

This clone was counted between two and nine times. The chain joins TRBV13 to TRBJ1-1; unclear D gene. The CDR3 is 13 residues long. CDR1 PRHDT and CDR2 FYEKMQ come from the germline V gene (reference sequence). Trimming cost V 4 bases and J 0 bases, with 6 bases left between them. This CDR3 is CASSYRMNTEAFF. In nucleotides, the CDR3 is TGTGCCAGCAGCTACCGTATGAACACTGAAGCTTTCTTT.

This clone was seen only a few times. The J gene is TRBJ2-3, the V gene TRBV4-1, with 7 positions matching TRBD2. CDR3 length equals 17 residues. Trimming took 4 bases from V and 3 from J; bases not matched to a gene: 13. Germline CDR1 MGHRA, CDR2 YSYEKL. The CDR3 DNA sequence: TGCGCCAGCAGCCGGACTAGTTCTGGGCCACTAACAGATACGCAGTATTTT. It is translated as CASSRTSSGPLTDTQYF.

The chain recombines TRBV5-1 with TRBJ2-2, with no clear D. V dropped 2 bases and J dropped 1 base, with 12 bases sitting between them. The V gene's germline CDR1 is SGHRS and CDR2 YFSETQ. CDR3 size: 16 residues. The CDR3 loop is CASSLLRVQNTGELFF. CDR3 DNA: TGCGCCAGCAGCTTACTAAGGGTACAGAACACCGGGGAGCTGTTTTTT.

The V gene is TRBV18, the J gene TRBJ2-3; TRBD1 might be the D (5 bases). This CDR3 region has 14 residues. The V end was cut by 4 bases, the J end by 2 bases, with 10 bases between. Germline V gene data show CDR1 as KGHSH and CDR2 as LQKENI. CDR3 DNA sequence: TGTGCCAGCTCACGAAGACAGAACACAGATACGCAGTATTTT. Translated, it gives CASSRRQNTDTQYF.

The V and J genes are TRBV5-1 and TRBJ1-3; tentatively, D is TRBD1 (6 bases). There are 13 residues in the CDR3. Trimming took 0 bases from V and 6 from J, leaving 7 bases between them. In germline, CDR1 is SGHRS, CDR2 YFSETQ. CDR3 sequence (DNA): TGCGCCAGCAGCTTGGGACAGGCAAACACCATATATTTT. Translated: CASSLGQANTIYF.

The rearrangement links TRBV6-5 to TRBJ1-4; 11 bases are a match to TRBD1. The CDR3 covers 14 residues. Germline loops: CDR1 MNHEY, CDR2 SVGAGI. V shed 5 bases, J shed 7 bases, and the junction held 3 bases outside the gene matches. This CDR3 is CASSGTGGGEKLFF. CDR3 coding DNA: TGTGCCAGCAGTGGGACAGGGGGAGGTGAAAAACTGTTTTTT.